The next 19 T cell receptor beta chains were all read from a single sample in a study of regulatory T cells in long-lasting Graves disease. TCR beta libraries were built with iRepertoire HTBI primers and Arm-PCR of CDR3 regions. TCRdb processed the multiplex PCR reads anew with MiXCR; each CDR3 protein has one entry. In the table there are under 300,000 distinct CDR3 sequences, around 20% of which are singletons. Time point denoted: newly diagnosed GD, antithyroid drugs for less than 3 months. There was RNA extracted from PBMCs, and the TCR library was made from it. The sample consisted of peripheral blood mononuclear cells (PBMCs), taken at new diagnosis, from a patient treated with antithyroid drugs. The receptors derive from a female donor with Graves disease.

The V gene is TRBV12-3 or TRBV12-4, the J gene TRBJ2-1, with a tentative D call TRBD1 (6 bases). The V end was cut by 8 bases, the J end by 7 bases, with 15 bases between. This CDR3 is 13 amino acids long. The CDR3 reads CASGRQGGNEQFF. The CDR3 bases are TGTGCCAGCGGACGACAAGGGGGAAATGAGCAGTTCTTC.

This clonotype was recorded at least ten times. V usage is TRBV18 and J usage is TRBJ2-5; the D is unclear. The germline gives CDR1 KGHSH, CDR2 LQKENI. This CDR3 is built from 13 residues. V was pared by 3 bases and J by 3 bases, with 8 bases between. The CDR3 coding sequence is TGTGCCAGCTCACCGTTTAGGGAAGAGACCCAGTACTTC. Amino acids: CASSPFREETQYF.

The chain combines TRBV15 with TRBJ2-3, with a weak D call TRBD2 (6 bases). V was shortened by 4 bases and J by 6 bases, with 11 bases between the two germline ends. Germline loops: CDR1 LNHNV, CDR2 YYDKDF (reference sequence). CDR3 length: 13 amino acids. The CDR3 region is CATSTGGSDTQYF. As DNA, the CDR3 is TGTGCCACCAGCACAGGAGGGTCCGATACGCAGTATTTT.

This clonotype was observed many times. V gene TRBV10-3 combines with J gene TRBJ2-7; D gene ambiguous. Germline values: CDR1 ENHRY, CDR2 SYGVKD. This CDR3 spans 15 amino acids. V lost 5 bases and J 2 bases, leaving 16 bases between the germline ends. The CDR3 nucleotides are TGTGCCATCAGTTCGGCGGCAGCTGACGCCTACGAGCAGTACTTC. It codes for CAISSAAADAYEQYF.

This chain uses TRBV20-1 with TRBJ2-5; 9 bases are shared with TRBD2. Germline V gives CDR1 DFQATT, CDR2 SNEGSKA (reference sequence). The CDR3 is made up of 15 amino acids. The V and J ends lost 0 bases and 3 bases, in that order; junction bases with no gene match: 5. The CDR3 loop is CSARDPRLAEETQYF. In DNA, the CDR3 is TGCAGTGCTAGAGATCCCAGACTAGCGGAAGAGACCCAGTACTTC.

The table lists this clonotype with a few counts. This rearrangement joins TRBV6-5 to TRBJ2-7; D is possibly TRBD1 (6 bases). CDR3 length: 14 residues. Trimming took off 0 bases at V and 2 bases at J, with 8 bases between the two ends. Germline V CDR1 and CDR2: MNHEY, SVGAGI. CDR3 bases: TGTGCCAGCAGTTACTCGAGGGACACCTACGAGCAGTACTTC. The encoded protein is CASSYSRDTYEQYF.

This clonotype appeared a few times. This chain joins TRBV19 and TRBJ2-7, with 7 positions matching TRBD1. The length of the CDR3 is 13 residues. V lost 6 bases and J lost 5; bases outside the gene matches: 7. The V gene's germline CDR1 is LNHDA and CDR2 SQIVND (reference sequence). The CDR3 loop reads CASSLTGVHEQYF. CDR3 DNA sequence: TGTGCCAGTAGCCTTACAGGGGTTCACGAGCAGTACTTC.

This clonotype was seen at least ten times. The rearrangement uses TRBV7-2 and TRBJ2-1; 7 bases fit TRBD2. V dropped 3 bases and J dropped 5; count of bases not matched to a gene: 7. The length of the CDR3 is 15 residues. CDR1 and CDR2 from the germline V gene are SGHTA and FQGNSA. CDR3 DNA: TGTGCCAGCAGCTTTGGAGGGAGCGGGGACAATGAGCAGTTCTTC. This translates into CASSFGGSGDNEQFF.

In this sample, this clonotype turned up many times. The chain couples TRBV12-3 or TRBV12-4 to TRBJ1-1; D unresolved. The CDR3 sequence is 11 residues long. Trimming left V 10 bases short and J 0 bases short, with 6 bases between. Here the CDR3 DNA reads TGTGCCACCGGGGTGAACACTGAAGCTTTCTTT. As protein: CATGVNTEAFF.

In this sample, this clonotype turned up many times. The rearrangement links TRBV6-5 to TRBJ2-7; 8 bases map to TRBD1. V lost 0 bases and J lost 5; bases outside the gene matches: 18. The germline V gene has CDR1 MNHEY and CDR2 SVGAGI. The CDR3 runs to 19 residues. As DNA, the CDR3 is TGTGCCAGCAGTTACTCGATCAAAGCGGACAGGGAAAAAAATGACGAGCAGTACTTC. Its translation: CASSYSIKADREKNDEQYF.

The CDR3 region is CASSARTGDPYNEQFF. The DNA for the CDR3 is TGCGCCAGCAGCGCCCGTACAGGGGATCCCTACAATGAGCAGTTCTTC. The chain employs TRBV4-3 and TRBJ2-1, with 7 bases identical to TRBD1. CDR1 and CDR2 (germline): LGHNA, YSLEER. The CDR3 has 16 residues. V lost 5 bases, J lost 2 bases, and 9 bases stayed unmatched.

This clonotype was picked up many times. The J gene is TRBJ1-1, the V gene TRBV6-5; D gene uncertain. This CDR3 has 13 amino acids. The V gene's germline CDR1 is MNHEY and CDR2 SVGAGI. The ends were cut back, 0 bases at V and 6 bases at J, with 8 bases in the middle. The chain's CDR3 is CASSYSRSSEAFF. The CDR3 bases are TGTGCCAGCAGTTACTCGCGATCGTCTGAAGCTTTCTTT.

This clonotype was observed at least ten times. The chain combines TRBV20-1 with TRBJ2-1; 8 bases are shared with TRBD1. This CDR3 has 14 residues. J gave up 3 bases and V 4 bases, and 5 bases lay outside the gene matches. Germline assignment: CDR1 DFQATT and CDR2 SNEGSKA (reference sequence). The CDR3 DNA follows: TGCAGTGCTAATTGGGACAGGAGCTACAATGAGCAGTTCTTC. Protein: CSANWDRSYNEQFF.

This clonotype was picked up many times. The rearrangement uses TRBV5-1 and TRBJ2-3, with D possibly TRBD2 on 5 matching bases. The V end was cut by 4 bases, the J end by 0 bases, with 12 bases between. Germline V lookup: CDR1 SGHRS, CDR2 YFSETQ. This CDR3 comprises 15 residues. The CDR3 spells CASSPWERSTDTQYF. The CDR3 DNA reads TGCGCCAGCAGCCCCTGGGAGAGAAGCACAGATACGCAGTATTTT.

This clonotype has ten or more counts. This chain uses TRBV3-2 with TRBJ2-7; the table's D call, TRBD2, was not checked against the DNA. TRBV3-2 is a recognized pseudogene. The CDR3 loop spans 15 amino acids. CDR3 sequence reads: CASNPRPSNFYEQYF. The CDR3 region has the DNA TGTGCCAGCAATCCCAGGCCTAGCAATTTCTACGAGCAGTACTTC.

This clonotype was seen many times. The V and J genes are TRBV28 and TRBJ1-2, with D maybe TRBD1 (6 bases). Germline assignment: CDR1 MDHEN and CDR2 SYDVKM. CDR3 length equals 16 residues. The germline V and J ends were trimmed by 5 bases and 4 bases, with 20 bases remaining between them. The chain's CDR3 is CASSPQSRGVFYGYTF. In nucleotides, the CDR3 is TGTGCCAGCAGTCCTCAATCCAGGGGAGTTTTCTATGGCTACACCTTC.

This clonotype has a count of ten or more. The chain carries TRBV7-9 and TRBJ2-1; no definite D call. V was clipped by 5 bases and J by 2 bases, with 13 bases between them. CDR1 and CDR2 from the germline V gene are SEHNR and FQNEAQ (reference sequence). This CDR3 comprises 15 residues. The CDR3 is CASSPTRAPYNEQFF. CDR3 DNA sequence: TGTGCCAGCAGCCCCACAAGGGCACCCTACAATGAGCAGTTCTTC.

Many counts were recorded for this clonotype. The V gene is TRBV13, the J gene TRBJ2-7; TRBD1 agrees at 8 bases. Germline values: CDR1 PRHDT, CDR2 FYEKMQ (reference sequence). The CDR3 sequence is 16 residues long. V trimming: 3 bases; J trimming: 4 bases; junction bases outside the gene matches: 11. This chain's CDR3 is CASSLGQVGLLYEQYF. CDR3 DNA sequence: TGTGCCAGCAGCTTGGGACAGGTCGGTCTCTTGTACGAGCAGTACTTC.

This clonotype was picked up many times. The chain is built from TRBV7-9 and TRBJ2-1, with 8 bases aligning to TRBD1. The CDR3 is made up of 14 amino acids. The germline CDR1 and CDR2 sequences are SEHNR and FQNEAQ (reference sequence). The ends lost 5 bases at V and 5 bases at J; junction bases unmatched: 5. The CDR3 DNA reads TGTGCCAGCAGCCCAGGGACAGGTGACAATGAGCAGTTCTTC. This gives the protein CASSPGTGDNEQFF.